This passage covers 25 T cell receptor beta chains from one sample sequenced in a study of blood T cell repertoires in COVID-19. Assay: immunoSEQ multiplex PCR; the TCRdb copy retains only in-frame clones and omits some. Of roughly 80,000 clones in the sample, approximately 80% were seen once. Sequenced sample: peripheral blood. The receptors come from a man older than 75 with acute or convalescent COVID-19.

The chain carries TRBV6-1 and TRBJ1-5; no definite D call. Trimming left V 6 bases short and J 6 bases short, with 6 bases between. CDR1 and CDR2 (germline): MNHNS, SASEGT. The CDR3 extends over 11 amino acids. For the CDR3, the DNA is TGTGCCAGCAGGAGAGGTCAGCCCCAGCATTTT. This translates into CASRRGQPQHF.

This chain links TRBV5-3 with TRBJ2-7; D perhaps matches TRBD2 (7 bases). TRBV5-3 is treated as an ORF (open reading frame) with a function not yet certain. Trimming cost V 2 bases and J 1 base, with 16 bases left between them. CDR3 length: 16 residues. The CDR3 DNA reads TGTGCCAGAAGCTTAGGAACAGGGAGGGAGTCCTACGAGCAGTACTTC. Encoded protein: CARSLGTGRESYEQYF.

In DNA, the CDR3 is TGCGCCAGCAGCCCCCGGGACAGCGGACAAGAGACCCAGTACTTC. It encodes CASSPRDSGQETQYF. The chain employs TRBV5-1 and TRBJ2-5; 7 positions match TRBD1. V dropped 4 bases and J dropped 2; count of bases not matched to a gene: 8. The germline V gene encodes CDR1 SGHRS and CDR2 YFSETQ. The CDR3 totals 15 residues.

The genes are TRBV4-2 and TRBJ2-2; possibly TRBD1 for D (6 bases). Germline V gene data show CDR1 as LGHNA and CDR2 as YNFKEQ. The CDR3 consists of 18 residues. The V gene lost 0 bases and the J gene lost 0 bases, with 14 bases spanning the gap. The chain's CDR3 is CASSQDTVGGANTGELFF. CDR3 bases: TGTGCCAGCAGCCAAGATACGGTAGGGGGTGCGAACACCGGGGAGCTGTTTTTT.

The genes are TRBV27 and TRBJ2-2, with D possibly being TRBD1 (5 bases). Germline assignment: CDR1 MNHEY and CDR2 SMNVEV (reference sequence). This CDR3 contains 15 residues. Trimming removed 1 base from V and 4 bases from J, with 10 bases in between. The DNA for the CDR3 is TGTGCCAGCAGTTTATTAGGGGTGCGCACCGGGGAGCTGTTTTTT. This codes for CASSLLGVRTGELFF.

The chain couples TRBV4-2 to TRBJ1-1; TRBD1 agrees at 9 bases. V dropped 6 bases and J dropped 0; count of bases not matched to a gene: 11. The CDR3 sequence is 17 residues long. Per the germline V gene, CDR1 is LGHNA and CDR2 is YNFKEQ. The CDR3 DNA reads TGTGCCAGCAGACCCGGGACAGGGCTTTCCATGAACACTGAAGCTTTCTTT. Amino acid sequence: CASRPGTGLSMNTEAFF.

This chain links TRBV19 with TRBJ1-6; 10 bases are shared with TRBD1. The CDR3 has 14 residues. V shed 7 bases and J 9 bases; nucleotides not matched to a gene: 6. Germline V gives CDR1 LNHDA, CDR2 SQIVND (reference sequence). The CDR3 DNA is TGTGCCAGTACTACCGGGACAGGGGTTTCACCCCTCCACTTT. Translation: CASTTGTGVSPLHF.

The rearrangement uses TRBV2 and TRBJ2-7; 12 bases map to TRBD1. The CDR3 length is 14 residues. Per germline, CDR1 SNHLY and CDR2 FYNNEI. The V and J ends lost 6 bases and 6 bases, in that order; junction bases with no gene match: 6. CDR3 nucleotides: TGTGCCAGCAGGGGGGACAGGGGGCTTCGCGAGCAGTACTTC. Amino acids: CASRGDRGLREQYF.

The chain links TRBV5-6 to TRBJ2-7; TRBD2 matches 12 bases. The ends lost 7 bases at V and 1 base at J; junction bases unmatched: 3. CDR1 and CDR2 from the germline V gene are SGHDT and YYEEEE. This CDR3 is 14 amino acids long. The CDR3 DNA sequence: TGTGCCAGCTCTGGACTAGCGGGGTCCTACGAGCAGTACTTC. Amino acid sequence: CASSGLAGSYEQYF.

The sample holds one count of this clone. The chain recombines TRBV5-1 with TRBJ2-1; 12 nucleotides line up with TRBD2. The CDR3 extends over 15 amino acids. Germline-derived CDR1 and CDR2 are SGHRS and YFSETQ. V lost 5 bases to trimming and J lost 6 bases; unmatched junction nucleotides: 6. CDR3 nucleotides: TGCGCCAGCAGTCCGACTAGCGGGAGTGGCAATGAGCAGTTCTTC. Its protein product is CASSPTSGSGNEQFF.

In this sample, this clone turned up a few times. The V call is TRBV5-1, the J call TRBJ2-7; no clear D gene. Per the germline V gene, CDR1 is SGHRS and CDR2 is YFSETQ. Trimming stripped 0 bases from V and 6 bases from J, with 10 bases between. The CDR3 loop spans 13 amino acids. CDR3 nucleotide sequence: TGCGCCAGCAGCTTGGTAGTAGAGAGCGAGCAGTACTTC. Translating gives CASSLVVESEQYF.

The chain recombines TRBV5-4 with TRBJ2-2; 16 nucleotides align to TRBD2. V shed 4 bases, J shed 3 bases, and the junction held 3 bases outside the gene matches. This CDR3 region has 17 residues. Germline-derived CDR1 and CDR2 are SGHNT and YYREEE (reference sequence). The CDR3 sequence is CASSKGTSGRDTGELFF. CDR3 bases: TGTGCCAGCAGCAAAGGGACTAGCGGGAGGGACACCGGGGAGCTGTTTTTT.

This rearrangement joins TRBV28 to TRBJ1-5; D unresolved. The CDR3 length is 17 residues. Germline V CDR1 and CDR2: MDHEN, SYDVKM. Trimming pared 2 bases from V and 0 bases from J, leaving 14 bases between. This CDR3 is CASSLIGRGFSNQPQHF. The CDR3 nucleotides are TGTGCCAGCAGTTTAATAGGGCGGGGTTTTAGCAATCAGCCCCAGCATTTT.

The genes are TRBV5-5 and TRBJ2-6, with TRBD1 identical over 7 bases. The CDR3 sequence is 17 residues long. V was clipped by 4 bases and J by 0 bases; unmatched bases: 7. The germline V gene has CDR1 SGHKS and CDR2 YYEKEE (reference sequence). The CDR3 nucleotides are TGTGCCAGCAGCCCGGGACAGACCGGCTCTGGGGCCAACGTCCTGACTTTC. Protein sequence: CASSPGQTGSGANVLTF.

DNA of the CDR3: TGCGCCAGCTTACTAACAGGGGGAACAGACAATGAGCAGTTCTTC. Translation gives CASLLTGGTDNEQFF. V gene TRBV5-1 combines with J gene TRBJ2-1; 8 bases fit TRBD1. The CDR3 length is 15 residues. J gave up 5 bases and V 7 bases, and 11 bases lay outside the gene matches. Germline lookup yields CDR1 SGHRS and CDR2 YFSETQ.

The CDR3 DNA follows: TGTGCCAGCAGCTTGGATCTGGGAGCGGGAGGTATATCGGGAGAGACCCAGTACTTC. Encoded protein: CASSLDLGAGGISGETQYF. The chain employs TRBV5-4 and TRBJ2-5, with 9 bases identical to TRBD2. J was trimmed by 4 bases and V by 0 bases; bases with no gene match: 16. Per the germline V gene, CDR1 is SGHNT and CDR2 is YYREEE (reference sequence). This CDR3 is built from 19 residues.

This chain links TRBV27 with TRBJ2-2, with a weak D call TRBD1 (5 bases). The CDR3 is made up of 14 amino acids. Germline CDR1 reads MNHEY; CDR2 reads SMNVEV (reference sequence). V was cut by 2 bases and J by 4 bases, with 8 bases left in between. This CDR3 reads CASSLSRVTGELFF. The CDR3 DNA reads TGTGCCAGCAGTTTAAGCAGGGTCACCGGGGAGCTGTTTTTT.

The chain recombines TRBV7-9 with TRBJ1-1; no clear D gene. From germline, CDR1 is SEHNR and CDR2 FQNEAQ (reference sequence). Trimming stripped 5 bases from V and 1 base from J, with 11 bases between. There are 14 residues in the CDR3. Written as DNA, the CDR3 is TGTGCCAGCAGCCCCAGGTCGAAGAACACTGAAGCTTTCTTT. Its protein is CASSPRSKNTEAFF.

The chain uses TRBV28 and TRBJ1-5, with a weak D call TRBD1 (6 bases). The V gene lost 5 bases and the J gene lost 2 bases, with 13 bases spanning the gap. This CDR3 has 15 amino acids. Germline lookup yields CDR1 MDHEN and CDR2 SYDVKM. CDR3 bases: TGTGCCAGCAGTCAGCAGGGGAGAGGCAATCAGCCCCAGCATTTT. Its protein product is CASSQQGRGNQPQHF.

This clone has a single count. The rearrangement links TRBV18 to TRBJ1-1, with TRBD1 as a possible D gene (5 bases). This CDR3 region has 15 residues. V was pared by 3 bases and J by 3 bases, with 14 bases between. CDR1 KGHSH and CDR2 LQKENI come from the germline V gene. The CDR3 bases are TGTGCCAGCTCACCCTACTCGGGGGGGGACACTGAAGCTTTCTTT. Translating it yields CASSPYSGGDTEAFF.

This chain links TRBV14 with TRBJ1-5, with unresolved D. Looked up from germline, CDR1 is SGHDN and CDR2 is FVKESK. The ends were cut back, 0 bases at V and 7 bases at J, with 7 bases in the middle. The CDR3 totals 13 residues. The CDR3 DNA follows: TGTGCCAGCAGCCAAGATGAGGGACAGCCCCAGCATTTT. Protein sequence: CASSQDEGQPQHF.

V gene TRBV2 combines with J gene TRBJ1-1; the D gene is possibly TRBD1 (5 bases). V was cut by 5 bases and J by 9 bases, with 13 bases left in between. This CDR3 contains 12 residues. Germline CDR1 is SNHLY and CDR2 is FYNNEI. The CDR3 nucleotides are TGTGCCAGCAGTACCGGGACTCCTCAAGCTTTCTTT. It codes for CASSTGTPQAFF. Full variable domain (rest looked up from reference TRBV2 and TRBJ1-1): EPEVTQTPSHQVTQMGQEVILRCVPISNHLYFYWYRQILGQKVEFLVSFYNNEISEKSEIFDDQFSVERPDGSNFTLKIRSTKLEDSAMYFCASSTGTPQAFFGQGTRLTVV.

This rearrangement joins TRBV6-5 to TRBJ1-1, with D maybe TRBD1 (6 bases). The CDR3 covers 16 residues. V gave up 0 bases and J gave up 3 bases, with 14 bases separating them. Germline V gives CDR1 MNHEY, CDR2 SVGAGI. The CDR3 loop is CASSYSYRQADTEAFF. CDR3 DNA: TGTGCCAGCAGTTACTCGTATCGACAGGCTGACACTGAAGCTTTCTTT.

The chain employs TRBV5-1 and TRBJ1-1, with 10 bases fitting TRBD1. The ends lost 4 bases at V and 5 bases at J; junction bases unmatched: 11. Germline-derived CDR1 and CDR2 are SGHRS and YFSETQ. The CDR3 totals 16 residues. In DNA, the CDR3 is TGCGCCAGCAGCGCCCGACAGGGGGCGTCGGGGACTGAAGCTTTCTTT. Its translation: CASSARQGASGTEAFF. Full variable domain (rest looked up from reference TRBV5-1 and TRBJ1-1): KAGVTQTPRYLIKTRGQQVTLSCSPISGHRSVSWYQQTPGQGLQFLFEYFSETQRNKGNFPGRFSGRQFSNSRSEMNVSTLELGDSALYLCASSARQGASGTEAFFGQGTRLTVV.

The chain is built from TRBV3-1 (or the pseudogene TRBV3-2) and TRBJ2-2; TRBD2 matches 7 bases. Germline V CDR1 and CDR2: LGHDT, YNNKEL (reference sequence). This CDR3 has 14 amino acids. V gave up 1 base and J gave up 6 bases; unmatched junction bases: 2. CDR3 DNA sequence: TGTGCCAGCAGCCAAGTTGGGGGGGCCGGGGAGCTGTTTTTT. Protein sequence: CASSQVGGAGELFF.